The present T cell receptor (beta chain) was sequenced within a study of Ad26.COV2.S vaccination and SARS-CoV-2 variants. About the study: A participant enrolled in the COV1001 Ad26.COV2.S trial arm provided the sample. Study conclusions and caveats: Compared with placebo recipients, vaccine recipients had higher spike-specific TCR breadth. Reported findings describe substantial breadth in spike-specific CD8+ and CD4+ T cell responses following vaccination.

Profiled with immunoSEQ multiplex PCR; TCRdb holds only in-frame clones, not every one. The data hold roughly 400,000 clones, with 89% observed a single time. Treatment meaning: some 20 received Ad26.COV2.S at low or high dose, single or two shots; several received placebo; per-sample allocation not given. After the first vaccine or placebo injection, samples were drawn on day 63. The CDR3 loop spans 14 amino acids. Trimming cost V 2 bases and J 8 bases, with 10 bases left between them. CDR1 is MDHEN and CDR2 is SYDVKM in the germline V gene. About this clone itself: Its antigen is currently unknown.

This clonotype originated in a person aged 18-65 years who received the Ad26.COV2.S COVID-19 vaccine or a placebo. The V call is TRBV28, the J call TRBJ1-6; tentative D call: TRBD1 (5 bases). Here the sequenced sample was peripheral blood, taken in a trial of Ad26.COV2.S vaccine versus placebo. In DNA, the CDR3 is TGTGCCAGCAGTTTAGGGGGTAAGGATTCACCCCTCCACTTT. It yields the protein CASSLGGKDSPLHF.